The present T cell receptor beta chain was sequenced within a study of T cell responses to AZD1222 COVID-19 vaccine. Second-dose intervals of approximately 4 or approximately 12 weeks were pooled. The CDR3 contains 13 residues. In germline, CDR1 is MNHEY, CDR2 SVGAGI. Trimming shortened V by 5 bases and J by 6 bases, and 12 bases separated the two germline ends. Comments on this clone: Its matching antigen is unknown.

Overall study results and limits: Donors were mostly white British, more females; clonal diversity possibly underestimated. Every sample of the repertoires postdated the peak T cell response.

Profiling relied on immunoSEQ multiplex PCR, and the TCRdb table lists in-frame clones only, not all of them. This table holds about 140,000 clones, approximately 91% found once. This rearrangement joins TRBV6-5 to TRBJ2-3; unclear D gene. Material: peripheral blood, obtained 28 days after the second AZD1222 dose. This receptor was taken from an adult who received the AZD1222 COVID-19 vaccine. In DNA, the CDR3 is TGTGCCAGCAGTAGGGATTCTCTGGATACGCAGTATTTT. Its translation is CASSRDSLDTQYF.